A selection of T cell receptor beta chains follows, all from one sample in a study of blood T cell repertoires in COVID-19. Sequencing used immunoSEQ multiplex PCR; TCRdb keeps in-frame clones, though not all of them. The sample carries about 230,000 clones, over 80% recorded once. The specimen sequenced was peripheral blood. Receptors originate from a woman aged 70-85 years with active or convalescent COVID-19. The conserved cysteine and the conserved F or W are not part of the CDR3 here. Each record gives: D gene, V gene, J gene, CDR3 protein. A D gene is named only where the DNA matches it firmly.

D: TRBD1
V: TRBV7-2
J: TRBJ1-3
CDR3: ASSPDRGYSGNTIY

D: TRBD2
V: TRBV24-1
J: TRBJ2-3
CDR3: ATSDGTSGRAVPPDTQY

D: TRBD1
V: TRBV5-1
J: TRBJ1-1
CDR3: ASSRDRVAEAF

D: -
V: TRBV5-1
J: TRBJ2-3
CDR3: ASSWGESGVKDTQY

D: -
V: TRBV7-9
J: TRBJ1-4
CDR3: ASRQNGGNEKLF

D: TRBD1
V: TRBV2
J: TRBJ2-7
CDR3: ASRVDRAKSYEQY

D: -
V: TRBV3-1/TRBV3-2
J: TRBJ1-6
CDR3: ASRPLDMGPDNSPLH

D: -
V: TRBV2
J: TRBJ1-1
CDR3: ASSEALGSRVF

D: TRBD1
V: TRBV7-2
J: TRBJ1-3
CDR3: ASSYPGGNTIY

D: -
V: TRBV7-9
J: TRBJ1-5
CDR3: ASSLGDSLNQPQH

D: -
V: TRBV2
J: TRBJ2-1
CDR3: ASSVEQASTYNEQF

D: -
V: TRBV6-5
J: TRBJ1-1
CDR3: ATVPPSTSTEAF

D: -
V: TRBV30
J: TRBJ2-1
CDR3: AWSVPEAKQF

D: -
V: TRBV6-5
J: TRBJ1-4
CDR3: ASSYYHENEKLF

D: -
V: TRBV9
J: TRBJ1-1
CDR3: ASSIRTDGTEAF

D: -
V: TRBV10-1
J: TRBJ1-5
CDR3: ASSVDSYQPQH

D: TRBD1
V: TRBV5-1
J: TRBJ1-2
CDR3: ASSLEQGAGGYT

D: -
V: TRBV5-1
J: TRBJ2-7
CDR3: ASSLAGGDFPYEQY

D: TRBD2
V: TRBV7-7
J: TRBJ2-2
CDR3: ASSLNAGANTGELF

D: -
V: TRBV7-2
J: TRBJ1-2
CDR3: ASSLVSGGIGQPDGYT

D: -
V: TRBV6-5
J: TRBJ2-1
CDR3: ASSLSFFNEQF

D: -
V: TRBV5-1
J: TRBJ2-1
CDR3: ASSTGNNEQF

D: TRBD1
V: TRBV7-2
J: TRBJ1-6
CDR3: ASSLDWDSSNSPLH

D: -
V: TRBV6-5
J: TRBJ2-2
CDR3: ASSQTGFPGELF

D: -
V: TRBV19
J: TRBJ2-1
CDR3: ASSRARSYNEQF

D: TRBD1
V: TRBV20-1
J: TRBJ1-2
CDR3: TLGTGDGYT

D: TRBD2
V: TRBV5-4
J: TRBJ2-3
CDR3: ASSPGGGAGGRDTQY

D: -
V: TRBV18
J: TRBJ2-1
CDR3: ASSPSRDEQF

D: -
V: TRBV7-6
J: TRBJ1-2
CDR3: ASSPGQTYGYT

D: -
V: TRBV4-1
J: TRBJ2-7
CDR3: ASSQDNQGLSYEQY

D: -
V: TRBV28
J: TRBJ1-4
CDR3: ASSPAGWRSLEKLF

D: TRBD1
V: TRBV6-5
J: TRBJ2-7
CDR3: ASIRGTESYEQY

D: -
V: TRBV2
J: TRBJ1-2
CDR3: ASSVLRRAAGTNYGYT

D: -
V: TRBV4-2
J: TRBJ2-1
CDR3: ASSQDLELLAEQF

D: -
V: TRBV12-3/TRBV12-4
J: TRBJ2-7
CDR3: ASSLAGVHEQY

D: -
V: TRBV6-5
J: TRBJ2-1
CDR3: ASSYSISGMTDEQF

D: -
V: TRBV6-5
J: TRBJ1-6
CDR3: ASSYVQGDSPLH

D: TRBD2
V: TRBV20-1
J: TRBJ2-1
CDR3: SASGAGGPVEQF

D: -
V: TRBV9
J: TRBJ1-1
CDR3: ASSVGRGTEAF

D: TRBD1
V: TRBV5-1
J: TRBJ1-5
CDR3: ASSPGTVSNQPQH

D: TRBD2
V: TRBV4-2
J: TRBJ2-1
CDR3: ASSQSSRLAGQF

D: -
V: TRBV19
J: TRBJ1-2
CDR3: ASSKGFGTFSYT

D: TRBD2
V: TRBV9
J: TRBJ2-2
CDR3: ASSAWSGEYTGELF

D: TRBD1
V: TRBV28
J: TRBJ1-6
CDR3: ASSLPLTGGYSPLH

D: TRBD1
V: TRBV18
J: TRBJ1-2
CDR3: ASSPLSRDRAIYGYT

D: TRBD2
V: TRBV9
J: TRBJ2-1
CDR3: ASTGGTSGRLAEQF

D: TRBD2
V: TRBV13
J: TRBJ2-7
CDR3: ASSLQGDASGSYEQY

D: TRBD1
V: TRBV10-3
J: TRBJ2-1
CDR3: AITPGQGIGEQF

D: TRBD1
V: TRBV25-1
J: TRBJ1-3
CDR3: ASSDPGQGPSGNTIY

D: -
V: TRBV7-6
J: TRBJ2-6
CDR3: ASSLVPGNAPGANVLT

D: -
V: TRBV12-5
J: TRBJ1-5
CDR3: ASVPGHLNQPQH

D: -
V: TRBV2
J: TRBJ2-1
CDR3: ASILQPRGAGSYNEQF

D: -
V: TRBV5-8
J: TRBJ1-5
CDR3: ASSLARQGLRQPQH